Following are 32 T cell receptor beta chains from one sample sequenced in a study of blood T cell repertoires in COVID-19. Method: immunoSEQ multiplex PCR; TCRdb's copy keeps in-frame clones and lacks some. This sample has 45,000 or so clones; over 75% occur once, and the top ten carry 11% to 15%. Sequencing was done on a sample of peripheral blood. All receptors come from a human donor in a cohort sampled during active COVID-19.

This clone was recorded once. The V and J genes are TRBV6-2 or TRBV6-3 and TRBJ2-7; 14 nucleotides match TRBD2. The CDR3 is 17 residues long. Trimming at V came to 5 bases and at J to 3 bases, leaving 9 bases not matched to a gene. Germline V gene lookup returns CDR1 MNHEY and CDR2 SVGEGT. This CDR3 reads CASSTYRLAGGGYEQYF. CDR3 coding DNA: TGTGCCAGCAGTACATACCGACTAGCGGGAGGGGGCTACGAGCAGTACTTC.

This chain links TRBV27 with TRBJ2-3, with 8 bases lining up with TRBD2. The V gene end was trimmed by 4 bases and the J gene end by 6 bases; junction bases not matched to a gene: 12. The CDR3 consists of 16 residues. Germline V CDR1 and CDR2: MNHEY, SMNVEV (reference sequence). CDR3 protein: CASSSPTSGVRDTQYF. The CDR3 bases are TGTGCCAGCAGTTCCCCCACTAGCGGTGTCCGGGATACGCAGTATTTT.

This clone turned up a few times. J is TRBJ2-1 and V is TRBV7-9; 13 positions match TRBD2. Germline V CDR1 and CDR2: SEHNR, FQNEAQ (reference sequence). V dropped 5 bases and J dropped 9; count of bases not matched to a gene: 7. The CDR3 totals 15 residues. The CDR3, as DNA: TGTGCCAGCAGCGTTGGACTAGCGGGAGCTTCTGAGCAGTTCTTC. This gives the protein CASSVGLAGASEQFF. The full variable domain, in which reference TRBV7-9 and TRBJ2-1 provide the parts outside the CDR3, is DTGVSQNPRHKITKRGQNVTFRCDPISEHNRLYWYRQTLGQGPEFLTYFQNEAQLEKSRLLSDRFSAERPKGSFSTLEIQRTEQGDSAMYLCASSVGLAGASEQFFGPGTRLTVL.

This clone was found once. The CDR3 bases are TGTGCCAGCTCACCCGGACAGGGCCGTTCGGGCACTGAAGCTTTCTTT. Translation: CASSPGQGRSGTEAFF. The chain carries TRBV18 and TRBJ1-1, with 8 nucleotides matching TRBD1. CDR1 is KGHSH, CDR2 LQKENI, per germline. The V and J ends lost 3 bases and 4 bases, in that order; junction bases with no gene match: 10. CDR3 length: 16 amino acids.

Here the CDR3 DNA reads TGTGCCAGTAGAGGGACAGGGGGAAGGCAGCCCCAGCATTTT. Translation: CASRGTGGRQPQHF. V is TRBV19 and J is TRBJ1-5; 11 bases map to TRBD1. The V gene end was trimmed by 6 bases and the J gene end by 7 bases; junction bases not matched to a gene: 5. The CDR3 totals 14 residues. In germline, CDR1 is LNHDA, CDR2 SQIVND (reference sequence).

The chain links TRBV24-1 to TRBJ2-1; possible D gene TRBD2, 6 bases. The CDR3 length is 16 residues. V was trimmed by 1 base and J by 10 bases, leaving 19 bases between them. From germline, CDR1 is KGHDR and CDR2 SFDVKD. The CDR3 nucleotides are TGTGCCACCAGTGATTTCGGGTCGGGAGCAGGTTGGGAGCAGTTCTTC. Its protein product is CATSDFGSGAGWEQFF.

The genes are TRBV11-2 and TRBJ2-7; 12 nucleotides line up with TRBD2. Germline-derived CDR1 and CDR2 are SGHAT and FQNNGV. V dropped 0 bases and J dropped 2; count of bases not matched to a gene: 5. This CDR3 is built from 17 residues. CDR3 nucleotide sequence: TGTGCCAGCAGCTTAGATCGATGGACTAGCGGGACCTACGAGCAGTACTTC. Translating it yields CASSLDRWTSGTYEQYF.

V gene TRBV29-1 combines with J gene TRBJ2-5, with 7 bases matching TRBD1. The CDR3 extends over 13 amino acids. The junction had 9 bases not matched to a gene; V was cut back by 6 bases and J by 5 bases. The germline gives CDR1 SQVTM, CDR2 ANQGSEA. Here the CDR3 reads CSVRDTGVETQYF. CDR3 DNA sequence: TGCAGCGTCCGAGACACAGGGGTCGAGACCCAGTACTTC. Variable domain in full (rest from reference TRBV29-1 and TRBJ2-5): SAVISQKPSRDICQRGTSLTIQCQVDSQVTMMFWYRQQPGQSLTLIATANQGSEATYESGFVIDKFPISRPNLTFSTLTVSNMSPEDSSIYLCSVRDTGVETQYFGPGTRLLVL.

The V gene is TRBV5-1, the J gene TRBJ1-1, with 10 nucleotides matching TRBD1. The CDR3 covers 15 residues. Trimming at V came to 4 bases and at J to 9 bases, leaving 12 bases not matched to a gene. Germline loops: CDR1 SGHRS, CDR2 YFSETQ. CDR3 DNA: TGCGCCAGCAGCCTTGGGACAGGGGAGAATTATCAAGCTTTCTTT. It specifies CASSLGTGENYQAFF.

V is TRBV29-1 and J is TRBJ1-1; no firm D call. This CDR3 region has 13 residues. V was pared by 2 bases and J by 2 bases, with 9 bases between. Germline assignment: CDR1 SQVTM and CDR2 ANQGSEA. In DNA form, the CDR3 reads TGCAGCGTTGAATCACAGCCTAACACTGAAGCTTTCTTT. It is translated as CSVESQPNTEAFF.

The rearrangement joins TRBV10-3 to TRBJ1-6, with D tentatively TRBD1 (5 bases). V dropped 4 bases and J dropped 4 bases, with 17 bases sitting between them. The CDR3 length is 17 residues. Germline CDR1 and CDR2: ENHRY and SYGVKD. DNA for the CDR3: TGTGCCATCAGTGTGGATAGTGTGGCAGGGTATAATTCACCCCTCCACTTT. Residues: CAISVDSVAGYNSPLHF.

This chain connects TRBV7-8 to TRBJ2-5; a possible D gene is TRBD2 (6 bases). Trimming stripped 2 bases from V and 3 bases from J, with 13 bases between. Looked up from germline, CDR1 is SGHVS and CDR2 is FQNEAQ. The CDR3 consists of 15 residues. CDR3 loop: CASSLRRELKETQYF. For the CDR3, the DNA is TGTGCCAGCAGCTTACGACGGGAGCTCAAAGAGACCCAGTACTTC. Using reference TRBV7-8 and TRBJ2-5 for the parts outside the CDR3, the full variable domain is GAGVSQSPRYKVAKRGQDVALRCDPISGHVSLFWYQQALGQGPEFLTYFQNEAQLDKSGLPSDRFFAERPEGSVSTLKIQRTQQEDSAVYLCASSLRRELKETQYFGPGTRLLVL.

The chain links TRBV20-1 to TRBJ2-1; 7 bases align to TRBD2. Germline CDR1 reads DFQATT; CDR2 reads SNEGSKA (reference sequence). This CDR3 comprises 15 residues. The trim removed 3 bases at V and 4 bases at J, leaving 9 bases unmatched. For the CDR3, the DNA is TGCAGTGCTAGTGGGAGGGCCATAGTTTACAATGAGCAGTTCTTC. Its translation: CSASGRAIVYNEQFF.

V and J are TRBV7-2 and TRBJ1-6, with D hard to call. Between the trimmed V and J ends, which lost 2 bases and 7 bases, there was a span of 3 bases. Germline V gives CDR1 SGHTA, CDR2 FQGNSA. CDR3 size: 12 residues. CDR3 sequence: CASSLRNSPLHF. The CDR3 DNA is TGTGCCAGCAGCTTACGGAATTCACCCCTCCACTTT.

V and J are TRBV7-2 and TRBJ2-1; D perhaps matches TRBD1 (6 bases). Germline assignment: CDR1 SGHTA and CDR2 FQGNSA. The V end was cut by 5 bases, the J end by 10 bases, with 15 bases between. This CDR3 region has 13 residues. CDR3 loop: CASSTRWGLEQFF. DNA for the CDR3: TGTGCCAGCAGCACTCGGTGGGGGCTCGAGCAGTTCTTC.

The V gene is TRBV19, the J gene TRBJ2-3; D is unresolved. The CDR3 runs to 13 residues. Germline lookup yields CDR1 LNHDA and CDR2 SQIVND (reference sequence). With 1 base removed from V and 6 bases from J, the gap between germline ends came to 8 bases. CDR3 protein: CASSIAPRDTQYF. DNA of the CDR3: TGTGCCAGTAGTATAGCCCCCAGGGATACGCAGTATTTT.

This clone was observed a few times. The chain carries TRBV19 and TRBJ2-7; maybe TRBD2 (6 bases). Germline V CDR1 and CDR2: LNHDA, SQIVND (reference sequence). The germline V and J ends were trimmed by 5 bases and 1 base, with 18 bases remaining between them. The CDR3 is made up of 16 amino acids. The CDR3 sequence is CASSRYGTGSSYEQYF. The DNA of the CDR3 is TGTGCCAGTAGTCGCTACGGGACTGGGTCATCCTACGAGCAGTACTTC.

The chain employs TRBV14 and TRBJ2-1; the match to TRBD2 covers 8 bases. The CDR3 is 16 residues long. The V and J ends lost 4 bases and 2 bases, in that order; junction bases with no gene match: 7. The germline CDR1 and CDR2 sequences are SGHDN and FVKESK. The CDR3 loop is CASSLLSGLAYNEQFF. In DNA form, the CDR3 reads TGTGCCAGCAGCCTATTGTCGGGACTAGCCTACAATGAGCAGTTCTTC.

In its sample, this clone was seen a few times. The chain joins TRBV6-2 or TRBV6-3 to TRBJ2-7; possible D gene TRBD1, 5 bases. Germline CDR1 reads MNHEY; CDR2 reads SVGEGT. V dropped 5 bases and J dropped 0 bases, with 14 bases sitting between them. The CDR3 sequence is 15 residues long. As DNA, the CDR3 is TGTGCCAGCAGTCGCCTCCCGGACAACTCCTACGAGCAGTACTTC. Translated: CASSRLPDNSYEQYF.

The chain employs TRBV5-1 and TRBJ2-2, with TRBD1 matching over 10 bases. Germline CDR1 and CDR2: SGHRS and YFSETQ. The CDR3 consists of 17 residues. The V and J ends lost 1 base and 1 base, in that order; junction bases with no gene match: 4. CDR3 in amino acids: CASSLTDRGRNTGELFF. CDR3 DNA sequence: TGCGCCAGCAGCTTGACCGACAGGGGGCGGAACACCGGGGAGCTGTTTTTT.

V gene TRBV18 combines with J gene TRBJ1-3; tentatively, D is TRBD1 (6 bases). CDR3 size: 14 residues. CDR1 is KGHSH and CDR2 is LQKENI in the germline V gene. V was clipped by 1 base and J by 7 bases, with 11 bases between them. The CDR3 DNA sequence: TGTGCCAGCTCACCACTTGCAGGGGAGAACACCATATATTTT. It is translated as CASSPLAGENTIYF.

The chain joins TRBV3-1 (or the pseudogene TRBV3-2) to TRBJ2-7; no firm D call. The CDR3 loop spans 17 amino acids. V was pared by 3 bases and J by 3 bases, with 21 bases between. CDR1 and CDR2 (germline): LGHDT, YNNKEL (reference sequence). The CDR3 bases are TGTGCCAGCAGCCACGGAGTTGCCGGCGGCGGTATCTACGAGCAGTACTTC. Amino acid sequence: CASSHGVAGGGIYEQYF.

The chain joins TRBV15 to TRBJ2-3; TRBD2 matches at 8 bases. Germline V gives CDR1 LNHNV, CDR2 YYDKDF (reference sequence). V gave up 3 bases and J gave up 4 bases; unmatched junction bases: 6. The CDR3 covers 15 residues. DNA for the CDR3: TGTGCCACCAGCAGGGAAGCGGGAGTCGCAGATACGCAGTATTTT. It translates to CATSREAGVADTQYF.

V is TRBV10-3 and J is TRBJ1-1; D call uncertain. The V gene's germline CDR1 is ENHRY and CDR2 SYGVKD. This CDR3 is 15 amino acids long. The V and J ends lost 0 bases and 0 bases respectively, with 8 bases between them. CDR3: CAISESRDMNTEAFF. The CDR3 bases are TGTGCCATCAGTGAGTCGAGGGATATGAACACTGAAGCTTTCTTT.

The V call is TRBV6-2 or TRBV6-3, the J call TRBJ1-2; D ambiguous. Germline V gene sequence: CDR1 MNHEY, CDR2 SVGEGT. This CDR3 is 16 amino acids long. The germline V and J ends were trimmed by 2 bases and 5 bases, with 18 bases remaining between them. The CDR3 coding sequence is TGTGCCAGCAGTTACCCAACGTATCAGCGTTGGTATGGCTACACCTTC. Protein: CASSYPTYQRWYGYTF.

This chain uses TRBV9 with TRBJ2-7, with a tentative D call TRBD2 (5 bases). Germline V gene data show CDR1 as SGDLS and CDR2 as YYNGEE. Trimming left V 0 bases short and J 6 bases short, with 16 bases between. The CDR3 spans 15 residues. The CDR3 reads CASSVGVSSSGEQYF. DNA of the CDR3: TGTGCCAGCAGCGTAGGGGTATCTAGCTCTGGCGAGCAGTACTTC.

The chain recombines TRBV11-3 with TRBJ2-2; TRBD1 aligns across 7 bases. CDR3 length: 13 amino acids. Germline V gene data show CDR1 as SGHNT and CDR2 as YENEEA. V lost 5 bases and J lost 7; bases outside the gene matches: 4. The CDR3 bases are TGTGCCAGCAGCCTCGACAGGGACGGGGAGCTGTTTTTT. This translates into CASSLDRDGELFF.

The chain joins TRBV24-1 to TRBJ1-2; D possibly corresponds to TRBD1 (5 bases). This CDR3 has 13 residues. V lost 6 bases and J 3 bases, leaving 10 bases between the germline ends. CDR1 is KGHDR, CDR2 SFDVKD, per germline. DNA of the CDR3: TGTGCCACCAGTCGGGAGGGGCACTATGGCTACACCTTC. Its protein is CATSREGHYGYTF.

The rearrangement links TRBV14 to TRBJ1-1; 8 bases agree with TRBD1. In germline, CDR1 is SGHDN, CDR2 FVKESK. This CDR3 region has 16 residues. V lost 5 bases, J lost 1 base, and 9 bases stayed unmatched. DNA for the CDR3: TGTGCCAGCAGCTTTTGGACAGGGTTGGCGAACACTGAAGCTTTCTTT. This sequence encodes CASSFWTGLANTEAFF.

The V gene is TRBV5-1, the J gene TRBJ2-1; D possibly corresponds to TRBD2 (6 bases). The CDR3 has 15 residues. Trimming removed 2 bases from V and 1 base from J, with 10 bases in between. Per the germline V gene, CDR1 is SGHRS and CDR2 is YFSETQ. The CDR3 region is CASSFTGDSYNEQFF. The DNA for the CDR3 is TGCGCCAGCAGCTTCACGGGAGATTCCTACAATGAGCAGTTCTTC.

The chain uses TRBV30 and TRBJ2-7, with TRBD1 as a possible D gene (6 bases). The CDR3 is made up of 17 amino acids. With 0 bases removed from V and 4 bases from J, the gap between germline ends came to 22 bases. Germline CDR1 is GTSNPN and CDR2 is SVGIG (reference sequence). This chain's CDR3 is CAWSVHRPFQGRYEQYF. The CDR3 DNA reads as TGTGCCTGGAGTGTACACCGGCCGTTCCAGGGGCGATACGAGCAGTACTTC.

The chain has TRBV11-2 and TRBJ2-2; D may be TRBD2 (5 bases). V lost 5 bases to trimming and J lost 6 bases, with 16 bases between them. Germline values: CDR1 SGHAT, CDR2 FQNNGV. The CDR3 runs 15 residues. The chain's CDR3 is CASSRGTSESGELFF. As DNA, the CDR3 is TGTGCCAGCAGCCGCGGAACTAGTGAGTCCGGGGAGCTGTTTTTT.